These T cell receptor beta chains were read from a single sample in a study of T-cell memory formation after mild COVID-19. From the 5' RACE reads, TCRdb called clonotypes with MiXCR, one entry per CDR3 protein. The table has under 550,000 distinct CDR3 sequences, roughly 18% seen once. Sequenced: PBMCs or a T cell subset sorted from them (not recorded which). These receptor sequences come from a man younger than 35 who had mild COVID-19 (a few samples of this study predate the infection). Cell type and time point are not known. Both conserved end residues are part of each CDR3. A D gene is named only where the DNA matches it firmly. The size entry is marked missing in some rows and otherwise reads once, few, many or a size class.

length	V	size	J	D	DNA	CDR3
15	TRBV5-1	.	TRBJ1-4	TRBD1	TGCGCCAGCAACTCTCCAGGGGGCTGGGGTGAAAAACTGTTTTTT	CASNSPGGWGEKLFF
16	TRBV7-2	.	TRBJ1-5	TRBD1	TGTGCCAGCAGCCCCCGGACAGGGTGGATCAATCAGCCCCAGCATTTT	CASSPRTGWINQPQHF
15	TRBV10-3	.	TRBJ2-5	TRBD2	TGTGCCATCAGAAATCCCGGGACTAGACGAGAGACCCAGTACTTC	CAIRNPGTRRETQYF
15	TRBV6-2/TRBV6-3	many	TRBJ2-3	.	TGTGCCAGCAGTCCGGTGGTGGGGCCGGCAGATACGCAGTATTTT	CASSPVVGPADTQYF
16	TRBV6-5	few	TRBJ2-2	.	TGTGCCAGCAGTTACCGGGCGGGTGACCCTCCCGGGGAGCTGTTTTTT	CASSYRAGDPPGELFF
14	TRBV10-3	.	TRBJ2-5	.	TGTGCCATCAGTGAGTTAGGACAGCAAGAGACCCAGTACTTC	CAISELGQQETQYF
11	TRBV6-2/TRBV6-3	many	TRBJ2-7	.	TGTGCCAGCAGTTACTCCCGAGAGCAGTACTTC	CASSYSREQYF
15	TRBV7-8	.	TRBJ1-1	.	TGTGCCAGCAGCTTAGGGAGGGCCCTCAACACTGAAGCTTTCTTT	CASSLGRALNTEAFF
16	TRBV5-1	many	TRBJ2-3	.	TGCGCCAGCAGCTTGGTGGGGATTTCAAGCACAGATACGCAGTATTTT	CASSLVGISSTDTQYF
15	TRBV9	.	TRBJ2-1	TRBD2	TGTGCCAGCAGCGTAGGGACGGGGGGGCCTAATGAGCAGTTCTTC	CASSVGTGGPNEQFF
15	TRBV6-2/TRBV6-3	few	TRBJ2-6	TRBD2	TGTGCCAGCACCCAGCGGGGGGCTGGGGCCAACGTCCTGACTTTC	CASTQRGAGANVLTF
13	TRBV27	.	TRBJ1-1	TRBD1	TGTGCCAGCAGTTTGCCCAGGGGGCGCGGGGCTTTCTTT	CASSLPRGRGAFF
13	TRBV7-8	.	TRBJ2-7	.	TGTGCCAGCAGCTACAGACGTAACTACGAGCAGTACTTC	CASSYRRNYEQYF
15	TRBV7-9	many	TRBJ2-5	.	TGTGCCAGCAGCCCCCCCTGGCCCCCGGTGGGGACCCAGTACTTC	CASSPPWPPVGTQYF
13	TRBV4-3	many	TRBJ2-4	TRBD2	TGCGCCAGCAGCCAAGAAAAAGCGGGGAGGCGGTACTTC	CASSQEKAGRRYF
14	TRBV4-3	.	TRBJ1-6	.	TGCGCCAGCAGCCAAGTACTTGATAATTCACCCCTCCACTTT	CASSQVLDNSPLHF
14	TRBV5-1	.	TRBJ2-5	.	TGCGCCAGCAGCTTGGAAGCATCTCAGGAGACCCAGTACTTC	CASSLEASQETQYF
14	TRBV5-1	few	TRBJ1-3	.	TGCGCCAGCAGGAGGATAGACTCTGGAAACACCATATATTTT	CASRRIDSGNTIYF
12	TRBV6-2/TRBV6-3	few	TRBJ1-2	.	TGTGCCAGCAGTCTTGACCCTTATGGCTACACCTTC	CASSLDPYGYTF
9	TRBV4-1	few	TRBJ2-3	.	TGCGCCAGCAGCGCAAAGCAGTATTTT	CASSAKQYF
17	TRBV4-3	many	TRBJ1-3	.	TGCGCCAGCAGCCAAGACACCCGACAGTTATTTGGAAACACCATATATTTT	CASSQDTRQLFGNTIYF
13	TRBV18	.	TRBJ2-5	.	TGTGCCAGCTCACTGGATCTGGAGGAGACCCAGTACTTC	CASSLDLEETQYF
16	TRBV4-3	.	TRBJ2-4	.	TGCGCCAGCAGCCGAGGATCAGGGGAGGCCAAAAACATTCAGTACTTC	CASSRGSGEAKNIQYF
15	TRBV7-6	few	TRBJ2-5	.	TGTGCCAGCAGCTTAGGGGCCAACCGCCAAGAGACCCAGTACTTC	CASSLGANRQETQYF
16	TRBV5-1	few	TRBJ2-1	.	TGCGCCAGCACCCTGGCGGGACTTCGAAGACCTATGGGGCAGTTCTTC	CASTLAGLRRPMGQFF
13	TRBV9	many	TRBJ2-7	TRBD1	TGTGCCAGCAGCCCTAACAGGGGGAACGAGCAGTACTTC	CASSPNRGNEQYF
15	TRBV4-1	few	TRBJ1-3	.	TGCGCCAGCAGCCCGACAGGCCGGCCTGGAAACACCATATATTTT	CASSPTGRPGNTIYF
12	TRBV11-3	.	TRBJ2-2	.	TGTGCCAGCAGCTCGGAGTCTGAGGAGCTGTTTTTT	CASSSESEELFF
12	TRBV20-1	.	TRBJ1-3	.	TGCAGTGCTAGTGCCAGAGGAAACACCATATATTTT	CSASARGNTIYF
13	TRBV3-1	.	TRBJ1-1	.	TGTGCCAGCAGCCGTTCGGTGGACACTGAAGCTTTCTTT	CASSRSVDTEAFF
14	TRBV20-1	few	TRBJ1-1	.	TGCAGTGCTAGAGATCATAAGGGGTTCACTGAAGCTTTCTTT	CSARDHKGFTEAFF
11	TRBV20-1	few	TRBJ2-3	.	TGCAGTGCTCCGGGGGGGAGACAGGGGCCCTTT	CSAPGGRQGPF
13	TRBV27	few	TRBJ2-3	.	TGTGCCAGCAGTTTCGGACCCACAGATACGCAGTATTTT	CASSFGPTDTQYF
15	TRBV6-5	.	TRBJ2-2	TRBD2	TGTGCCAGCAGTTACCTCCCGGGGGGTACCGGGGAGCTGTTTTTT	CASSYLPGGTGELFF
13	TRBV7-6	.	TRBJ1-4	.	TGTGCCAGCAGCGTCGACCGGGGGAGAAAACTGTTTTTT	CASSVDRGRKLFF
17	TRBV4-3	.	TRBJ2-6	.	TGCGCCAGCAGCCAAAGATACGGGGGGCCTGGGGCCAACGTCCTGACTTTC	CASSQRYGGPGANVLTF
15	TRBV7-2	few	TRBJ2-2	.	TGTGCCAGCAGCTTAACAGGGAGCGGGTCCGGGGAGCTGTTTTTT	CASSLTGSGSGELFF
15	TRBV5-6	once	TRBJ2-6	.	TGTGCCAGCAGCCGGACACGCTCTGGGGCCAACGTCCTGACTTTT	CASSRTRSGANVLTF
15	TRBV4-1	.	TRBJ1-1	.	TGCGCCAGCAGCGACCACAGGGTTCCAAACACTGAAGCTTTCTTT	CASSDHRVPNTEAFF
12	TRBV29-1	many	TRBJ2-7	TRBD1	TGCAGCGTAGTCCGGGACAGGGCCGAGCAGTACTTC	CSVVRDRAEQYF
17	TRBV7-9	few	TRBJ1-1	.	TGTGCCAGCAGCTTCAGACGTTCTAGACAGCTGAACACTGAAGCTTTCTTT	CASSFRRSRQLNTEAFF
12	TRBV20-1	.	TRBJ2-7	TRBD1	TGCAGTGCCGAGGACAGGGACTACGAGCAGTACTTC	CSAEDRDYEQYF
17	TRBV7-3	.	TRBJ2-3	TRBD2	TGTGCCAGCAGCTTAGAGGGCGGGGGGACCTTCACAGATACGCAGTATTTT	CASSLEGGGTFTDTQYF
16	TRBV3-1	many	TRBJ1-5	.	TGTGCCAGCAGCCAAGGAGGGACGGGTAGCAATCAGCCCCAGCATTTT	CASSQGGTGSNQPQHF
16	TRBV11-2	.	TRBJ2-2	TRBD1	TGTGCCAGCAGCTTATTAGGGGGCGGTAACACCGGGGAGCTGTTTTTT	CASSLLGGGNTGELFF
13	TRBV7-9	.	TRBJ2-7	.	TGTGCCAGCAGCAGGACAGATTCCTACGAGCAGTACTTC	CASSRTDSYEQYF
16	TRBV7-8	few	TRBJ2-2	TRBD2	TGTGCCAGCAGCCCGCGGACTAGCGGGGGATCCGGGGAGCTGTTTTTT	CASSPRTSGGSGELFF
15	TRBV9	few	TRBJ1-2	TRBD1	TGTGCCAGCAGCCCCACCTCCGGGACAGTCTATGGCTACACCTTC	CASSPTSGTVYGYTF
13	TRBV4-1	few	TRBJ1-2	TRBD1	TGCGCCAGCAGCCAAGAACCAGGGGGGGGCTACACCTTC	CASSQEPGGGYTF
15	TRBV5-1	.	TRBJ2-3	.	TGCGCCAGCAGCTCCCCAGGCGAGGGAACAGATACGCAGTATTTT	CASSSPGEGTDTQYF
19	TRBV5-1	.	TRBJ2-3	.	TGCGCCAGCAGCTTGGTCAAGGGTAGTGGTCCGGCAGACACAGATACGCAGTATTTT	CASSLVKGSGPADTDTQYF
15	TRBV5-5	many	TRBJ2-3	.	TGTGCCAGCAGCTTGGGGGGGACCGCGGGAGATACGCAGTATTTT	CASSLGGTAGDTQYF
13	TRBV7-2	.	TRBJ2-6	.	TGTGCCAGCAGCATCAGTGGGTCCAACGTCCTGACTTTC	CASSISGSNVLTF
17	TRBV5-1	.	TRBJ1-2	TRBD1	TGCGCCAGCAGACGGGCGGGACAGGGACCTTTATCCTATGGCTACACCTTC	CASRRAGQGPLSYGYTF
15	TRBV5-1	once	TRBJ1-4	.	TGCGCCAGCAGCATACTATACGCAACTAATGAAAAACTGTTTTTT	CASSILYATNEKLFF
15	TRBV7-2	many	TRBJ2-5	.	TGTGCCAGCAGTTTGACGGGGGGCCACCAAGAGACCCAGTACTTC	CASSLTGGHQETQYF
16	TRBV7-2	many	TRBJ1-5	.	TGTGCCAGCAGCTCCTCGGGGGGTTTCGGCAATCAGCCCCAGCATTTT	CASSSSGGFGNQPQHF
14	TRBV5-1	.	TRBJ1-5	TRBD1	TGCGCCAGCAGGCTGGGGACAGATCGTCAGCCCCAGCATTTT	CASRLGTDRQPQHF
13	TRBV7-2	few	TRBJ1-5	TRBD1	TGTGCCAGCAGCTTGACAGGGGAGCCGCCCCAGCATTTT	CASSLTGEPPQHF